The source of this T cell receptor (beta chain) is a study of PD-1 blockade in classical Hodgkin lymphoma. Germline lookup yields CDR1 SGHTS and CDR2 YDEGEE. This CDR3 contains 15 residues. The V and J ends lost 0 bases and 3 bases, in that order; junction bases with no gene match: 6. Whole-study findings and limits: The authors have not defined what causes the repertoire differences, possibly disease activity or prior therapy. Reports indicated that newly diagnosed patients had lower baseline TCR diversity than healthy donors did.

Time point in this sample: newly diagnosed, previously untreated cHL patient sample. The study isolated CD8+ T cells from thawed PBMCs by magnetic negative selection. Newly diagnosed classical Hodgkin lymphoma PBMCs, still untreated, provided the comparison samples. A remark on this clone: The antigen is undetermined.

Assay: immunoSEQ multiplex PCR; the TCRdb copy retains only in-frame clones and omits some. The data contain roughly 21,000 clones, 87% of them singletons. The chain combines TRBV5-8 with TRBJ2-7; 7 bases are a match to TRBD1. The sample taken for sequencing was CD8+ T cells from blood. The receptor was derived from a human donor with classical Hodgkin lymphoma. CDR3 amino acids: CASSLVTDRDYEQYF. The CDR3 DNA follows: TGTGCCAGCAGCTTGGTCACAGACAGGGACTACGAGCAGTACTTC. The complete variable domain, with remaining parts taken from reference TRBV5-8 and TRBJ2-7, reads EAGVTQSPTHLIKTRGQQATLRCSPISGHTSVYWYQQALGLGLQFLLWYDEGEERNRGNFPPRFSGRQFPNYSSELNVNALELEDSALYLCASSLVTDRDYEQYFGPGTRLTVT.